The subject of this entry is one TCR beta chain. Its antigen is still unknown. The sample originates from a study of shared clonotypes between healthy human individuals. Overall study findings and caveats: Generally, estimated richness proved larger in naive subsets than it did in memory subsets.

Every subset's genomic DNA went evenly onto several immunoSEQ plates. Study processing details: Filtering of immunoSEQ junctional sequences could not match full-length read filtering. TCRdb's copy holds only in-frame clones and misses some; the assay was immunoSEQ multiplex PCR. V and J calls and clone size are those listed in that table; D and trimming were worked out from the DNA. The repertoire has millions of clones, around nine tenths of them found once; the top ten carry more than 0.12%. Splitting the CD4+ cells yielded a CD45RA+ naive subset and a CD45RA-negative memory subset. Sequencing was done on a sample of naive CD4+ T cells sorted from blood. Subset of the sample: CD45RA+ positively selected. This clonotype was obtained from a young man in good health.

In DNA, the CDR3 is TGCGCCAGCAGCTTACGACAGGGCGGGTACGAGCAGTACTTC. Protein: CASSLRQGGYEQYF. The chain is built from TRBV5-1 and TRBJ2-7; 7 bases are a match to TRBD1. Germline CDR1 and CDR2: SGHRS and YFSETQ. The CDR3 runs 14 residues. Trimming at V came to 2 bases and at J to 4 bases, leaving 6 bases not matched to a gene.